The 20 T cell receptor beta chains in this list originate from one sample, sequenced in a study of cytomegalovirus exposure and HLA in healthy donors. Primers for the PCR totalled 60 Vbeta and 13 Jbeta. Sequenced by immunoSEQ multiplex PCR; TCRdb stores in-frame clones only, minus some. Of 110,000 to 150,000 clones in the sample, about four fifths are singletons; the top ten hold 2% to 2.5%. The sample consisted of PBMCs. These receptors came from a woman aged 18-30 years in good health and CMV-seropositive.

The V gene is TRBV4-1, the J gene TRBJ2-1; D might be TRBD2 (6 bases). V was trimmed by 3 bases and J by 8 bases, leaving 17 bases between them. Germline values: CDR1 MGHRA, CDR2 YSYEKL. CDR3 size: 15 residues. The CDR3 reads CASSQKLAVIYEQFF. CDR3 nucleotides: TGCGCCAGCAGCCAGAAACTAGCCGTGATATATGAGCAGTTCTTC.

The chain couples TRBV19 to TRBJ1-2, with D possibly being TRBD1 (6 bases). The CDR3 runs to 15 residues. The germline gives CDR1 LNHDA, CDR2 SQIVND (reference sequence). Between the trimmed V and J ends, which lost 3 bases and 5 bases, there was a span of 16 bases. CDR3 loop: CASSMVAGVAYGYTF. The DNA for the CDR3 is TGTGCCAGTAGTATGGTAGCAGGGGTCGCGTATGGCTACACCTTC.

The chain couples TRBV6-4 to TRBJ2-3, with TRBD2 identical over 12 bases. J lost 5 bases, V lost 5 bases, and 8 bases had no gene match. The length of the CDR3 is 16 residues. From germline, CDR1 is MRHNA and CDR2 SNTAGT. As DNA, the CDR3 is TGTGCCAGCAGTCAAACTAGCGGGGGGCCAATAGATACGCAGTATTTT. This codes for CASSQTSGGPIDTQYF.

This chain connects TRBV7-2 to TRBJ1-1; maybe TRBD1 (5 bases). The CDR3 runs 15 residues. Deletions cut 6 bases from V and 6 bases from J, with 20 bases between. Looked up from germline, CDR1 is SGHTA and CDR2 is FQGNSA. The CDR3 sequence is CASRRGGGPQSEAFF. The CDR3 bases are TGTGCCAGCAGACGGGGGGGAGGACCCCAGTCTGAAGCTTTCTTT. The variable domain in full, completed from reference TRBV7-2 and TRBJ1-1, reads GAGVSQSPSNKVTEKGKDVELRCDPISGHTALYWYRQSLGQGLEFLIYFQGNSAPDKSGLPSDRFSAERTGGSVSTLTIQRTQQEDSAVYLCASRRGGGPQSEAFFGQGTRLTVV.

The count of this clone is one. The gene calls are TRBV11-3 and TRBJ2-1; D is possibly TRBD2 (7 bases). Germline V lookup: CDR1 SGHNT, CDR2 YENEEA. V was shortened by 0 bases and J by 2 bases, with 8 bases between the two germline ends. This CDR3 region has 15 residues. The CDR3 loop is CASSLEGGAYNEQFF. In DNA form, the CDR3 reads TGTGCCAGCAGCTTAGAAGGGGGGGCCTACAATGAGCAGTTCTTC. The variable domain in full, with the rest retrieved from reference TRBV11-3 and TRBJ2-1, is EAGVVQSPRYKIIEKKQPVAFWCNPISGHNTLYWYLQNLGQGPELLIRYENEEAVDDSQLPKDRFSAERLKGVDSTLKIQPAELGDSAVYLCASSLEGGAYNEQFFGPGTRLTVL.

This chain's CDR3 is CASSYVAGPQYF. The CDR3 coding sequence is TGTGCCAGCAGTTACGTAGCGGGGCCGCAGTATTTT. The V gene is TRBV6-5, the J gene TRBJ2-3; 8 nucleotides match TRBD2. The junction had 2 bases not matched to a gene; V was cut back by 2 bases and J by 10 bases. The germline V gene encodes CDR1 MNHEY and CDR2 SVGAGI. The CDR3 contains 12 residues.

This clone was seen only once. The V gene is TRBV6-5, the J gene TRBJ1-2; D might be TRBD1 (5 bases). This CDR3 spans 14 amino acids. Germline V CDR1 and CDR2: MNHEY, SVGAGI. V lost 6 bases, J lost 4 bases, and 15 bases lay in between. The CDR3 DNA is TGTGCCAGCAGACCCTCGCGACAGCCCTATGGCTACACCTTC. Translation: CASRPSRQPYGYTF.

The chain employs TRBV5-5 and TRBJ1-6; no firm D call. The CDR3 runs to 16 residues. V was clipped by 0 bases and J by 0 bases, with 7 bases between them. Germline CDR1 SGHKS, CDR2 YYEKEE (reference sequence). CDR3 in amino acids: CASSLALSSYNSPLHF. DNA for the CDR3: TGTGCCAGCAGCTTGGCGCTTAGCTCCTATAATTCACCCCTCCACTTT.

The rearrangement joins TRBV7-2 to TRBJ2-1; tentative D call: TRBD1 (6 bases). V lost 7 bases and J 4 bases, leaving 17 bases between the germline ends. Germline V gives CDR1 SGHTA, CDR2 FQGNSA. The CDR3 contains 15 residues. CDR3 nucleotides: TGTGCCAGCACCTATGGACAGATCCCTTACAATGAGCAGTTCTTC. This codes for CASTYGQIPYNEQFF. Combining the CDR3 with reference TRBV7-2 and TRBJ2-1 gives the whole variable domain GAGVSQSPSNKVTEKGKDVELRCDPISGHTALYWYRQSLGQGLEFLIYFQGNSAPDKSGLPSDRFSAERTGGSVSTLTIQRTQQEDSAVYLCASTYGQIPYNEQFFGPGTRLTVL.

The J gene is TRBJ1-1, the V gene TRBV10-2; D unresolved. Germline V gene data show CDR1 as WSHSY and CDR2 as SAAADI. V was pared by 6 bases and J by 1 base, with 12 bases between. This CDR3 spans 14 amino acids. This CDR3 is CASRSGRRNTEAFF. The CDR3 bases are TGCGCCAGCAGATCAGGCAGGCGGAACACTGAAGCTTTCTTT.

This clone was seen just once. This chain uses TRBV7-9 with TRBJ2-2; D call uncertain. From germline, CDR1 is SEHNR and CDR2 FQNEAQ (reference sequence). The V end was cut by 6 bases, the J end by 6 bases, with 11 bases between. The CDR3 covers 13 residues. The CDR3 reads CASRLQLAGELFF. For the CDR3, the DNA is TGTGCCAGCAGATTGCAGTTGGCCGGGGAGCTGTTTTTT. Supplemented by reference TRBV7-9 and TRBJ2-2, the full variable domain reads DTGVSQNPRHKITKRGQNVTFRCDPISEHNRLYWYRQTLGQGPEFLTYFQNEAQLEKSRLLSDRFSAERPKGSFSTLEIQRTEQGDSAMYLCASRLQLAGELFFGEGSRLTVL.

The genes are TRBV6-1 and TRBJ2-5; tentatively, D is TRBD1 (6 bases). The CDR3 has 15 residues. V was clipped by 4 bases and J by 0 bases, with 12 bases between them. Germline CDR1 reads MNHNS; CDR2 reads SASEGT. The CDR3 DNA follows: TGTGCCAGCAGTGCCCACACAGGGTACCAAGAGACCCAGTACTTC. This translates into CASSAHTGYQETQYF.

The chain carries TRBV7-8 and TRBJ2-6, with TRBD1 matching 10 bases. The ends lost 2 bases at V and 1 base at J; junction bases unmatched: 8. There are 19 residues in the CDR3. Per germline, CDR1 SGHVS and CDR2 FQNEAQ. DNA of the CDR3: TGTGCCAGCAGCTTACGGCCGGGACAGGGGTGGTCTGGGGCCAACGTCCTGACTTTC. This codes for CASSLRPGQGWSGANVLTF.

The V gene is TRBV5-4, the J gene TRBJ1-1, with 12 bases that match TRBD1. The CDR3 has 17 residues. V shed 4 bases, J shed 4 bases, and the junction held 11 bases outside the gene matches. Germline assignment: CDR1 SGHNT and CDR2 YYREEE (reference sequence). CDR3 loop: CASSVRDRGRVGTEAFF. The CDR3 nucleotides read TGTGCCAGCAGCGTCCGGGACAGGGGGCGAGTAGGCACTGAAGCTTTCTTT.

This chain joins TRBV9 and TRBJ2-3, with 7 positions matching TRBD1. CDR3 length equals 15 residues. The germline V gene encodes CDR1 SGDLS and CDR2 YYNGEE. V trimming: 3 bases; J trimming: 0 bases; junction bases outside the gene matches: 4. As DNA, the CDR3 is TGTGCCAGCAGCGCTGGGACAGTTAGCACAGATACGCAGTATTTT. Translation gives CASSAGTVSTDTQYF.

CDR3 bases: TGTGCCAGTAGTGGACTTGGGGTTGAGAACTATGGCTACACCTTC. It yields the protein CASSGLGVENYGYTF. V usage is TRBV19 and J usage is TRBJ1-2; D is undetermined. The CDR3 is 15 amino acids. CDR1 is LNHDA and CDR2 is SQIVND in the germline V gene (reference sequence). Trimming stripped 5 bases from V and 2 bases from J, with 15 bases between.

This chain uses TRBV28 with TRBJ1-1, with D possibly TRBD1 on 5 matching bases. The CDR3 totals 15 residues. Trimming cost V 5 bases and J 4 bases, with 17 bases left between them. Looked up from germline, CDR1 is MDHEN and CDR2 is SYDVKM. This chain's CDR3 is CASSLLKTASTEAFF. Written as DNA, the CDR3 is TGTGCCAGCAGTCTGCTCAAGACAGCGTCCACTGAAGCTTTCTTT.

CDR3 region: CASSFGLAGGSGTGELFF. DNA for the CDR3: TGTGCCAGCAGCTTCGGACTAGCGGGGGGGTCGGGCACCGGGGAGCTGTTTTTT. V gene TRBV5-6 combines with J gene TRBJ2-2, with 15 bases identical to TRBD2. The CDR3 loop spans 18 amino acids. CDR1 is SGHDT and CDR2 is YYEEEE in the germline V gene. With V trimmed by 2 bases and J by 4 bases, 6 bases remained unmatched.

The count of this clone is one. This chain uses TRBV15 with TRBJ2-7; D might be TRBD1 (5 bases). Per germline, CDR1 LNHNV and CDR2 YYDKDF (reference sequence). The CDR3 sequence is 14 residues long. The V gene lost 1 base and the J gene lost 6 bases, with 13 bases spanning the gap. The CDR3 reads CATSRAGLIGEQYF. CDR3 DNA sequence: TGTGCCACCAGCAGAGCAGGGCTAATTGGCGAGCAGTACTTC.

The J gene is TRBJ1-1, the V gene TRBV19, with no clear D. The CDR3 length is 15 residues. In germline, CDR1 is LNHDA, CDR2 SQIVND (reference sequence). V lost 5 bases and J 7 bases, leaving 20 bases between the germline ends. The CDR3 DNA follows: TGTGCCAGTAGTCCCTCGGCCGCCGGGGAGCTTGAAGCTTTCTTT. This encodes CASSPSAAGELEAFF. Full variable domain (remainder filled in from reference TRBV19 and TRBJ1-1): DGGITQSPKYLFRKEGQNVTLSCEQNLNHDAMYWYRQDPGQGLRLIYYSQIVNDFQKGDIAEGYSVSREKKESFPLTVTSAQKNPTAFYLCASSPSAAGELEAFFGQGTRLTVV.